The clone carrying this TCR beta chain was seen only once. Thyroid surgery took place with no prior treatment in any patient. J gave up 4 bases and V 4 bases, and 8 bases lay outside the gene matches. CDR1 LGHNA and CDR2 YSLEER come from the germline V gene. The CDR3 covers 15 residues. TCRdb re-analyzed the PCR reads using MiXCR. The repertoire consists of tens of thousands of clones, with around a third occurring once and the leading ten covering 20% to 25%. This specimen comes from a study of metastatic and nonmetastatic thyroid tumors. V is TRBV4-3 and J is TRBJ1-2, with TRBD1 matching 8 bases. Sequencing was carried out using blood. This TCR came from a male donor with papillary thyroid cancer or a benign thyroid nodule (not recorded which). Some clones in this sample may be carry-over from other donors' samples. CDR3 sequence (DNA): TGCGCCAGCAGCCCAGGACAGGGTAGGGTCTATGGCTACACCTTC. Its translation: CASSPGQGRVYGYTF.